This TCR beta chain was identified during a study of CD8+CD57+ T cells in acquired aplastic anemia. Study-level information: Healthy donor CD4+ cell samples had a mean of about 10.8 million reads. Study-level results: There were 25 to 35 CD8+ CDR3 sequences that occurred in both patients and controls.

Per germline, CDR1 KGHDR and CDR2 SFDVKD. This CDR3 contains 14 residues. V lost 9 bases, J lost 13 bases, and 21 bases lay in between. This clonotype was counted many times. The antigen remains undetermined. TCR beta VDJ and CDR3 profiles were obtained from a genomic DNA template. One entry per CDR3 protein results from TCRdb running MiXCR on the reads. This sample has over 100,000 distinct CDR3 sequences; less than 45% occur once, and the top ten carry roughly 8.9%. The specimen was sorted CD4+, CD8+, or CD8+CD57+ T cells (not recorded which) from PBMCs. This sequence originates from a human donor in good health, serving as a control. The gene calls are TRBV24-1 and TRBJ1-6; the D gene is possibly TRBD1 (6 bases). The CDR3 is CATLGPQQGRPLHF. The DNA for the CDR3 is TGTGCCACCCTGGGCCCCCAACAGGGCAGGCCCCTCCACTTT.